This TCR beta chain stems from a study of T cells in Graves' hyperthyroidism and ophthalmopathy. Study-level results: Ophthalmopathy was distinguished from stable hyperthyroidism by 13 V-J signatures.

Trimming pared 5 bases from V and 7 bases from J, leaving 6 bases between. Germline-derived CDR1 and CDR2 are SNHLY and FYNNEI. The CDR3 totals 11 residues. Amplified TCR beta CDR3 regions derived from RNA transcripts. The study used the HTBI primer set for a first-round RT-PCR of the TCR CDR3. TCRdb reprocessed the multiplex PCR reads with MiXCR, giving one entry per CDR3 protein. The profile shows fewer than 400,000 distinct CDR3 sequences, around a quarter of them singletons. Ten or more counts support this clonotype. Antigen unknown. The sequenced material came from blood. This rearrangement joins TRBV2 to TRBJ2-1, with D unresolved. The sequence was collected from a man between 45 and 60 years old with Graves' hyperthyroidism. This CDR3 reads CASSYTNEQFF. For the CDR3, the DNA is TGTGCCAGCAGTTACACGAATGAGCAGTTCTTC.